The clone carrying this T cell receptor (beta chain) has only a few counts. Its antigen is as yet unknown. TCRdb itself ran the RACE reads through MiXCR, one entry per CDR3 protein. The sample contains under 200,000 distinct CDR3 sequences, about 14% of which appear only once. These data come from a study of human T cells and chemical hapten exposure. General observations from the study: Because all patients had alopecia, their immune responses might differ from healthy ones. Expanded TCRs formed significantly more large CDR3 similarity clusters than controls.

The ends were cut back, 0 bases at V and 0 bases at J, with 8 bases in the middle. The CDR3 is 15 residues long. Documented time point: patch test 1, 2 weeks after DPC sensitization. This sample's treatment: therapeutic diphenylcyclopropenone sensitization with weekly scalp DPC. Prior to each patch test being applied, blood was drawn. The material was whole blood, obtained in connection with sensitization to the hapten diphenylcyclopropenone (DPC). The TCR sequence derives from a woman in her twenties or thirties with alopecia areata. Some clones in this sample may be carry-over from other donors' samples. The V and J genes are TRBV12-3 or TRBV12-4 and TRBJ1-1, with no clear D. CDR3 bases: TGTGCCAGCAGTTTAGCGAGGCCAGTGAACACTGAAGCTTTCTTT. Protein: CASSLARPVNTEAFF.